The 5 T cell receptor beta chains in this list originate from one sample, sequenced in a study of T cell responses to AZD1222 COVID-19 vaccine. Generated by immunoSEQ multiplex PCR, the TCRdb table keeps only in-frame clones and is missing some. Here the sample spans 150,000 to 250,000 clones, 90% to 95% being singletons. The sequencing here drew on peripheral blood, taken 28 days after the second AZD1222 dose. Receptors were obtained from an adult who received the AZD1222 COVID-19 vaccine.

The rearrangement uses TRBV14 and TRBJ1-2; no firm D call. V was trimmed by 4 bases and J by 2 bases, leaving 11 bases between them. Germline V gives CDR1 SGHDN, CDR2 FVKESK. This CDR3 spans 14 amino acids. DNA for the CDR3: TGTGCCAGCAGCCCCATGGACTGGAACTATGGCTACACCTTC. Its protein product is CASSPMDWNYGYTF.

The CDR3 DNA is TGTGCCACCAACACCAACAAATACGAGCAGTACTTC. Translating gives CATNTNKYEQYF. This chain connects TRBV28 to TRBJ2-7, with no clear D. V lost 10 bases and J lost 4, with 14 bases in between. Germline CDR1 MDHEN, CDR2 SYDVKM. This CDR3 region has 12 residues.

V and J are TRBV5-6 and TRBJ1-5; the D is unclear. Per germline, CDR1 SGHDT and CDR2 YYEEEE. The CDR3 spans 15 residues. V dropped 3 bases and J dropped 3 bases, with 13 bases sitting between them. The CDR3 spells CASSSFRRVNQPQHF. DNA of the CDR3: TGTGCCAGCAGCTCCTTCCGGCGGGTCAATCAGCCCCAGCATTTT.

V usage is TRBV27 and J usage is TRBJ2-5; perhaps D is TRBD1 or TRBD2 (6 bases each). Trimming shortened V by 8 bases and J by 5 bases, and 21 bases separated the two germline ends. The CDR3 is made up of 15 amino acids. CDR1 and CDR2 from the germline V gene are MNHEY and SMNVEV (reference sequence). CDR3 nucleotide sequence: TGTGCCAGCTCGGGCCGGACGGGGGCGAGGGAGACCCAGTACTTC. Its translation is CASSGRTGARETQYF.

The CDR3 here is CASSLGGGTEAFF. For the CDR3, the DNA is TGTGCCAGCAGTTTGGGAGGGGGCACTGAAGCTTTCTTT. J is TRBJ1-1 and V is TRBV12-3 or TRBV12-4; a possible D gene is TRBD1 (6 bases). V was cut by 3 bases and J by 4 bases, with 9 bases left in between. The CDR3 sequence is 13 residues long.